The 6 T cell receptor beta chains given below trace back to one sample, sequenced in a study of blood T cell repertoires in COVID-19. The assay was immunoSEQ multiplex PCR, and TCRdb's table has in-frame clones only and misses some. In the table there are approximately 77,000 clones, 80% of which are singletons. The sequencing input was peripheral blood. These receptors originate from a woman in her 70s with acute or convalescent COVID-19.

V and J are TRBV7-2 and TRBJ2-5, with 7 nucleotides matching TRBD2. Germline V lookup: CDR1 SGHTA, CDR2 FQGNSA. The CDR3 is 14 residues long. V gave up 3 bases and J gave up 5 bases; unmatched junction bases: 6. The CDR3 nucleotides read TGTGCCAGCAGCTTTCAGCGGGGAGGGGAGACCCAGTACTTC. It is translated as CASSFQRGGETQYF.

The rearrangement uses TRBV9 and TRBJ2-5; 8 bases map to TRBD1. The CDR3 has 15 residues. Per the germline V gene, CDR1 is SGDLS and CDR2 is YYNGEE. J lost 5 bases, V lost 0 bases, and 6 bases had no gene match. In DNA form, the CDR3 reads TGTGCCAGCAGCGTAGTGGCCAGGGGGCGTGAGACCCAGTACTTC. Encoded protein: CASSVVARGRETQYF.

The V call is TRBV6-2 or TRBV6-3, the J call TRBJ2-4; D perhaps matches TRBD2 (6 bases). CDR3 length equals 15 residues. Germline V gives CDR1 MNHEY, CDR2 SVGEGT. The V end was cut by 0 bases, the J end by 5 bases, with 11 bases between. In DNA, the CDR3 is TGTGCCAGCAGTTACTCGCGGGGTGGCCAAAACATTCAGTACTTC. Amino acids: CASSYSRGGQNIQYF.

This clone showed up just once. The chain joins TRBV5-1 to TRBJ2-1; 7 bases are a match to TRBD2. There are 15 residues in the CDR3. J gave up 4 bases and V 2 bases, and 6 bases lay outside the gene matches. Germline V gene data show CDR1 as SGHRS and CDR2 as YFSETQ. The CDR3 nucleotides are TGCGCCAGCAGCTTATCCAGCGGGGAATACAATGAGCAGTTCTTC. Translation: CASSLSSGEYNEQFF. Based on the CDR3 plus reference TRBV5-1 and TRBJ2-1, the full variable domain is KAGVTQTPRYLIKTRGQQVTLSCSPISGHRSVSWYQQTPGQGLQFLFEYFSETQRNKGNFPGRFSGRQFSNSRSEMNVSTLELGDSALYLCASSLSSGEYNEQFFGPGTRLTVL.

V and J are TRBV12-3 or TRBV12-4 and TRBJ1-4, with a possible D match to TRBD1 (6 bases). This CDR3 contains 11 residues. Trimming stripped 8 bases from V and 7 bases from J, with 8 bases between. The CDR3 DNA reads TGTGCCAGCCAGGGGACTGAAAAACTGTTTTTT. Translation gives CASQGTEKLFF.

This chain's CDR3 is CAIRAGTGKNTGELFF. In DNA form, the CDR3 reads TGTGCCATCAGGGCCGGGACAGGGAAGAACACCGGGGAGCTGTTTTTT. The J gene is TRBJ2-2, the V gene TRBV10-3, with 9 bases lining up with TRBD1. The CDR3 runs 16 residues. Germline CDR1 ENHRY, CDR2 SYGVKD. J was trimmed by 1 base and V by 6 bases; bases with no gene match: 6.